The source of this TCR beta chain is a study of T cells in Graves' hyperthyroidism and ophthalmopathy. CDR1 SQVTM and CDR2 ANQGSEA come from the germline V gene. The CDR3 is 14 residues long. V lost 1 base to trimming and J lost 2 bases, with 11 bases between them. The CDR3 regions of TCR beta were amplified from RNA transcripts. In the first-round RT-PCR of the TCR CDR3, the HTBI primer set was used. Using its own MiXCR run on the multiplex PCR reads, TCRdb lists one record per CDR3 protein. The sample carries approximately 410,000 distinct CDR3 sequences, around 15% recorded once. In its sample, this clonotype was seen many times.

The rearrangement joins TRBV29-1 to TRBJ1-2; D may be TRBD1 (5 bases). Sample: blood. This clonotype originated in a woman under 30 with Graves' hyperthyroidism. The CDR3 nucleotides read TGCAGCGTTGAAGTGTGGGGGGTGAACTATGGCTACACCTTC. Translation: CSVEVWGVNYGYTF.